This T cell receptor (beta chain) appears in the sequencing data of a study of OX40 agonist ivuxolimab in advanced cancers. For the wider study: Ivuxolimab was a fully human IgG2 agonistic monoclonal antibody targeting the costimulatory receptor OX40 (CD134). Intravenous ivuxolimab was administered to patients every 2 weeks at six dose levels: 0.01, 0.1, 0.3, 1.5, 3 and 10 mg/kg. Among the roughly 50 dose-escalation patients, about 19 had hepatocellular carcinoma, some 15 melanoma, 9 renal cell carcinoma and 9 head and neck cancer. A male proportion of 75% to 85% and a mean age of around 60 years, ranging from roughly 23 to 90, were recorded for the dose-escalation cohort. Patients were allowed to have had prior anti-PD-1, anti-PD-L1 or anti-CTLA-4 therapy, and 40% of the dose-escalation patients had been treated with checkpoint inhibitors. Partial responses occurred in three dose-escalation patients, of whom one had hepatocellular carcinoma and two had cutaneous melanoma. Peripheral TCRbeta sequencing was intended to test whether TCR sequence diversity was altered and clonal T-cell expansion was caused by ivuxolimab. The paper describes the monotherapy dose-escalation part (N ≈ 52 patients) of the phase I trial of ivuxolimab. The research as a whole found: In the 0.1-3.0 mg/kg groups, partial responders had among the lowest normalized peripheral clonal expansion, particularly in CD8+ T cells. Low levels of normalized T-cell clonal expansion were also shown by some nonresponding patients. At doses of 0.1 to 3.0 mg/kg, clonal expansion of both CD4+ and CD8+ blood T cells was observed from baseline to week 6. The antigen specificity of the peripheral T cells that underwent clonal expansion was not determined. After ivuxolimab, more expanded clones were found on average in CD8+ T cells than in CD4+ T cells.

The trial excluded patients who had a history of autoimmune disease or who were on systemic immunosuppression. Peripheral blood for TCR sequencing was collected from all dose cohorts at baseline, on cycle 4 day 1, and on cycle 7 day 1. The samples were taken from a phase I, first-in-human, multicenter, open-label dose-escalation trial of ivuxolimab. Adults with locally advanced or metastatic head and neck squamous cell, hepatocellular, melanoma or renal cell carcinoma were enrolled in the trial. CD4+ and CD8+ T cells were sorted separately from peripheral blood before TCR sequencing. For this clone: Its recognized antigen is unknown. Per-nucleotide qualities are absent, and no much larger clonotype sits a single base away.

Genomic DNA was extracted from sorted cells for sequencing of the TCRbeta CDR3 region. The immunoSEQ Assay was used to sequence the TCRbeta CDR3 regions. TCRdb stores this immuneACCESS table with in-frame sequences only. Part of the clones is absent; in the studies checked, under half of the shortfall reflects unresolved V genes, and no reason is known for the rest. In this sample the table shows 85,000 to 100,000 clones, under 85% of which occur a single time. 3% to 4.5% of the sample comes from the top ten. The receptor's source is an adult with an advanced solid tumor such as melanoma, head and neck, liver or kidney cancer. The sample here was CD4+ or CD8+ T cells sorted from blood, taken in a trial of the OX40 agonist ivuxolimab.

CDR3 sequence: CASSLGQGAGEQYF. The nucleotides are TGTGCCAGCAGCTTGGGACAGGGGGCGGGGGAGCAGTACTTC. The rearranged chain carries TRBV7-2 and TRBJ2-7; TRBD1 lines up with 12 middle nucleotides. Spanning cysteine to phenylalanine, the CDR3 consists of 14 amino acids. Kept here is only the CDR3 DNA, which spans 42 bases and is read in frame from base 1. For this chain, trimming is 3 bases at the V end and 7 bases at the J end, and the number of junction bases without a gene match is 4. Via the germline V gene, CDR1 is SGHTA and CDR2 FQGNSA. Outside the CDR3, residues come from the reference TRBV7-2 and TRBJ2-7 proteins, so the full variable domain is: GAGVSQSPSNKVTEKGKDVELRCDPISGHTALYWYRQSLGQGLEFLIYFQGNSAPDKSGLPSDRFSAERTGGSVSTLTIQRTQQEDSAVYLCASSLGQGAGEQYFGPGTRLTVT.